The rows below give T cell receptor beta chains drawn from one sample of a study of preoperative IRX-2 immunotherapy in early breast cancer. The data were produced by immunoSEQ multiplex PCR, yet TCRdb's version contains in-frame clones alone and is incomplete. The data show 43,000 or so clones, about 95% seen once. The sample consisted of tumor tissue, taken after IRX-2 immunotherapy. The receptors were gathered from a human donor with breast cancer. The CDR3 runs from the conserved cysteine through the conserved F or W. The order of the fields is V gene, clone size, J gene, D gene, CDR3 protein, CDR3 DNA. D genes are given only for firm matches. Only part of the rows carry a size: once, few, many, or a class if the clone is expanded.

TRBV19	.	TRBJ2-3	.	CASSIGQAPGTQYF	TGTGCCAGTAGTATAGGACAGGCCCCAGGTACGCAGTATTTT
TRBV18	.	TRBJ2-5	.	CASSPQISGGQETQYF	TGTGCCAGTTCACCCCAGATATCCGGGGGCCAAGAGACCCAGTACTTC
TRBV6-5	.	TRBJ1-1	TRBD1	CASTGTGHTEAFF	TGTGCCAGCACAGGGACAGGGCACACTGAAGCTTTCTTT
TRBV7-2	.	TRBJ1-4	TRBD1	CASSLRQGAREEKLFF	TGTGCCAGCAGCTTAAGGCAGGGGGCGCGAGAGGAAAAACTGTTTTTT
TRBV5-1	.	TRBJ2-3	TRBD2	CASSLVGLAGVDTQYF	TGCGCCAGCAGCTTGGTAGGACTAGCGGGAGTGGATACGCAGTATTTT
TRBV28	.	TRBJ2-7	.	CASSFWYEQYF	TGTGCCAGCAGTTTTTGGTACGAGCAGTACTTC
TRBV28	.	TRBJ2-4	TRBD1	CASSRTGGNIQYF	TGTGCCAGCAGTCGGACAGGGGGAAACATTCAGTACTTC
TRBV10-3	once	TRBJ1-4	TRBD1	CAISVGQGDEKLFF	TGTGCCATCAGTGTTGGACAGGGGGACGAAAAACTGTTTTTT
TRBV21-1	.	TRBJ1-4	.	CASSKEGQPATNEKLFF	TGTGCCAGCAGCAAAGAAGGACAGCCCGCAACTAATGAAAAACTGTTTTTT
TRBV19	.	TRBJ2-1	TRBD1	CASSRWTGMGNEQFF	TGTGCCAGTAGCAGGTGGACAGGGATGGGCAATGAGCAGTTCTTC
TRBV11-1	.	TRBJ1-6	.	CASSLVQKIGSPLHF	TGTGCCAGCAGCTTAGTCCAGAAGATCGGCTCACCCCTCCACTTT
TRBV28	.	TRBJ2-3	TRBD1	CASTIGTGFTDTQYF	TGTGCCAGCACCATTGGGACAGGATTCACAGATACGCAGTATTTT
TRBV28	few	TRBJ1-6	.	CASVTPLGSPLHF	TGTGCCAGCGTGACACCACTAGGTTCACCCCTCCACTTT
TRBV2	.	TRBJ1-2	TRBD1	CASRGTGGAKGYTF	TGTGCCAGCAGGGGGACAGGGGGCGCGAAAGGCTACACCTTC
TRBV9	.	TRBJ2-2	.	CASSVQEGIGTGELFF	TGTGCCAGCAGCGTACAGGAGGGGATTGGCACCGGGGAGCTGTTTTTT
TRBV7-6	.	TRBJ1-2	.	CASSSLEGHLVGYTF	TGTGCCAGCAGCTCCCTTGAGGGACACCTTGTTGGCTACACCTTC
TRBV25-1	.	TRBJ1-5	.	CASSDRGVGSNQPQHF	TGTGCCAGCAGTGACCGTGGGGTAGGCAGCAATCAGCCCCAGCATTTT
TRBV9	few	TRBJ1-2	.	CASSAGTQDNYGYTF	TGTGCCAGCAGCGCGGGGACACAGGATAACTATGGCTACACCTTC
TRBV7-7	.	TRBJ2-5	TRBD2	CASSLAGSGAGGETQYF	TGTGCCAGCAGCTTGGCTGGGAGCGGGGCCGGGGGAGAGACCCAGTACTTC
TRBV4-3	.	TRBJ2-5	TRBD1	CASSQWTGFQETQYF	TGCGCCAGCAGCCAATGGACAGGATTCCAAGAGACCCAGTACTTC
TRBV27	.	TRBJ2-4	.	CASSFGARGYIQYF	TGTGCCAGCAGTTTTGGGGCCCGAGGGTACATTCAGTACTTC
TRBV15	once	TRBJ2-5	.	CATRETQYF	TGTGCCACCCGGGAGACCCAGTACTTC
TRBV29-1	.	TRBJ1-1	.	CSVQGAAPNTEAFF	TGCAGCGTTCAAGGAGCGGCCCCGAACACTGAAGCTTTCTTT
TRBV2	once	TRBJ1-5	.	CASRLGAREPQHF	TGTGCCAGCAGGCTCGGGGCCCGGGAGCCCCAGCATTTT
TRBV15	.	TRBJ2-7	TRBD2	CATSGGLAGVYEQYF	TGTGCCACCAGCGGGGGACTAGCGGGAGTCTACGAGCAGTACTTC
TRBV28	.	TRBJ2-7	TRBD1	CASSFPGGLYEQYF	TGTGCCAGCAGTTTCCCAGGGGGTTTATACGAGCAGTACTTC